This T cell receptor beta chain was sequenced for a study of T-cell reconstitution after alpha-beta-depleted transplantation in children. Unique molecular identifiers were incorporated into the prepared TCRbeta library. In TCRdb, the PCR reads were re-called with MiXCR into one record per CDR3 protein. The table lists about 300,000 distinct CDR3 sequences, 7.5% to 9% of them singletons, with about 9.1% in the top ten. The V end was cut by 0 bases, the J end by 1 base, with 12 bases between. Germline values: CDR1 SQVTM, CDR2 ANQGSEA. This CDR3 has 15 amino acids. This clonotype was seen repeatedly, ten times or more. Its antigen is still unknown. General observations from the study: Surviving recipient T cells and thymic progenitors produced the high day-60 TCRbeta diversity seen in some patients. Most T-cell counts and diversity one year after the transplant came from T cells that were newly produced. Reportedly, only several hundred clones from non-depleted graft cells drove alpha-beta T-cell counts at about two months.

Specimen: peripheral blood, collected 360 days after TCRalphabeta/CD19-depleted stem cell transplant. The chain joins TRBV29-1 to TRBJ1-2; D is perhaps TRBD1 (5 bases). The clonotype originates from a female patient under 10 years old who had a stem cell transplant for Fanconi anemia, so the T cells may come from the graft donor. CDR3 coding DNA: TGCAGCGTTGAAGAAGGGGCGGGTTTTAACTATGGCTACACCTTC. Translating it yields CSVEEGAGFNYGYTF.